This T cell receptor (beta chain) was observed in a study of Tregs in tolerant kidney transplant recipients. Of note for this clone: The read terminates 3 residues ahead of where the CDR3 ends, so the germline J gene completes it.

Assay used: immunoSEQ multiplex PCR; TCRdb lists only in-frame clones, some missing. This sample lists about 48,000 clones; its ten largest clones have 0.85%. The CDR3 has 15 residues. Unmatched junction bases numbered 4, after V lost 5 bases and J lost 1 base. CDR1 and CDR2 (germline): SEHNR, FQNEAQ (reference sequence). The source material was CD4+ T cells from blood, sampled before the transplant. J is TRBJ2-3 and V is TRBV7-9, with 9 bases matching TRBD2. This clonotype originated in a human donor who received a combined kidney and bone marrow transplant. Here the CDR3 reads CASSALAGGTDTQYF. Incomplete CDR3 DNA: TGTGCCAGCAGCGCCTTAGCGGGAGGCACAGATACG. Together with reference TRBV7-9 and TRBJ2-3, the CDR3 gives the full variable domain: DTGVSQNPRHKITKRGQNVTFRCDPISEHNRLYWYRQTLGQGPEFLTYFQNEAQLEKSRLLSDRFSAERPKGSFSTLEIQRTEQGDSAMYLCASSALAGGTDTQYFGPGTRLTVL.